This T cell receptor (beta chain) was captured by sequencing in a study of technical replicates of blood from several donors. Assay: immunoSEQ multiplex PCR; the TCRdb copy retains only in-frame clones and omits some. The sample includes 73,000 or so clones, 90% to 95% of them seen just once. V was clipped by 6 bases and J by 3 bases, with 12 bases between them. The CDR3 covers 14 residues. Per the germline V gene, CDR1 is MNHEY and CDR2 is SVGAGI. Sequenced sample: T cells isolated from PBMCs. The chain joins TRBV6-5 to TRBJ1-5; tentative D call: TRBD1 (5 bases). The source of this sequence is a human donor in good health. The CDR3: CASRPPGINQPQHF. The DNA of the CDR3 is TGTGCCAGCAGACCCCCAGGGATCAATCAGCCCCAGCATTTT.